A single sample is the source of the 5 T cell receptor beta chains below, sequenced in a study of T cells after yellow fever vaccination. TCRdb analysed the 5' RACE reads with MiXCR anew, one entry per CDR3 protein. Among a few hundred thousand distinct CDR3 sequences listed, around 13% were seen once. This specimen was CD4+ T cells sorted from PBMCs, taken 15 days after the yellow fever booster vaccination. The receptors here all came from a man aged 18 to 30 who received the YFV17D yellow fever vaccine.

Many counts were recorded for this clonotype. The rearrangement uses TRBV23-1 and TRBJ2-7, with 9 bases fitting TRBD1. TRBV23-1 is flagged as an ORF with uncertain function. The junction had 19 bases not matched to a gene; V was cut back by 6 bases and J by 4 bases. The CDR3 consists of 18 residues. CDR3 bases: TGCGCCAGCAGCGAGGCGGTGGGACAGGGTATTGGAGTTTACGAGCAGTACTTC. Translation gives CASSEAVGQGIGVYEQYF.

The CDR3 nucleotides read TGCGCCAGCAGCTCGCCCAGCGCTACTAGCGGGGGGGCCGCTTGGGGGGATACGCAGTATTTT. It yields the protein CASSSPSATSGGAAWGDTQYF. The chain combines TRBV5-1 with TRBJ2-3; TRBD2 aligns across 13 bases. The CDR3 runs 21 residues. After removal of 3 bases from V and 6 bases from J, the junction contained 22 bases not matched to a gene. Germline lookup yields CDR1 SGHRS and CDR2 YFSETQ.

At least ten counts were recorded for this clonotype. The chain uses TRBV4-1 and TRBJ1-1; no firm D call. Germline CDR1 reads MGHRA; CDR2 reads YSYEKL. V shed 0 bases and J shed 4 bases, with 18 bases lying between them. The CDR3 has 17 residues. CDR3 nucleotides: TGCGCCAGCAGCCAAGATAGGAGCCCGCAGGTTGGCACTGAAGCTTTCTTT. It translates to CASSQDRSPQVGTEAFF.

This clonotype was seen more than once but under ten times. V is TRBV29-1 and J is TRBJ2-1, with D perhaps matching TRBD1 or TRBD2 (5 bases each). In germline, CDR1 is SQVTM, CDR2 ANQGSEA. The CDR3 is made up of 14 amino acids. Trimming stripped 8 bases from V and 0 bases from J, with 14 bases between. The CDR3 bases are TGCAGCTCTGTGGGGGACCGCTCCTACAATGAGCAGTTCTTC. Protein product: CSSVGDRSYNEQFF.

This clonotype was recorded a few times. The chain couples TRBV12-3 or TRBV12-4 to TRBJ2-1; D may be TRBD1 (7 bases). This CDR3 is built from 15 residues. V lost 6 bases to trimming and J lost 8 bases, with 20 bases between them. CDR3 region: CASRAEQGRGDEQFF. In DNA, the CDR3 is TGTGCCAGCAGGGCTGAACAGGGCAGGGGGGATGAGCAGTTCTTC.